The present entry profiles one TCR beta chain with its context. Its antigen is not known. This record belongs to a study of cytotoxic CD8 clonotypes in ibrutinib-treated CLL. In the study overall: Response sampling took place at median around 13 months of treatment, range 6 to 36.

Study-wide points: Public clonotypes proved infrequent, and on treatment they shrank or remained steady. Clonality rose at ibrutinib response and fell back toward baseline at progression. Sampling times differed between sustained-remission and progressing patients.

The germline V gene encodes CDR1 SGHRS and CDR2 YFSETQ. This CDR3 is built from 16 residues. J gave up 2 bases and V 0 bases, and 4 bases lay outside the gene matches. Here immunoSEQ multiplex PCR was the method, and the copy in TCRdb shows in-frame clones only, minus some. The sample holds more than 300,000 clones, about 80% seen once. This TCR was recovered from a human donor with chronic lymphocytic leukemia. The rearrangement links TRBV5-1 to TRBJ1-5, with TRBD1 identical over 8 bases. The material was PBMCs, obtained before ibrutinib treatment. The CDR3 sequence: CASSLGPGGRNQPQHF. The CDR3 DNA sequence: TGCGCCAGCAGCTTGGGCCCAGGGGGCCGCAATCAGCCCCAGCATTTT.